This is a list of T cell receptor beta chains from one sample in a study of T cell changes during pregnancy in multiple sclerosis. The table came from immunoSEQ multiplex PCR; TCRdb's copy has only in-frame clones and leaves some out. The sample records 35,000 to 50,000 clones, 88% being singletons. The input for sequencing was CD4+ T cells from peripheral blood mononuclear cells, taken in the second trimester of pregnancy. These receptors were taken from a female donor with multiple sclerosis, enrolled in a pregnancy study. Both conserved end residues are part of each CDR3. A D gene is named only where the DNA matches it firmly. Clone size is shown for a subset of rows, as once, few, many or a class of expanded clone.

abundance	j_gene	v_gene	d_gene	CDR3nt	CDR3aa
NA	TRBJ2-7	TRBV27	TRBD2	TGTGCCAGCAGTTCCGGACTAGCGGGATTCGGGTCCTACGAGCAGTACTTC	CASSSGLAGFGSYEQYF
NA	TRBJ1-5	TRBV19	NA	TGTGCCAGTAGTACTCACAGGGATTATCGGAATCAGCCCCAGCATTTT	CASSTHRDYRNQPQHF
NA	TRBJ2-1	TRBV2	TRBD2	TGTGCCAGCAGTGAAGGATGGGCTAGCGGTCATGAGCAGTTCTTC	CASSEGWASGHEQFF
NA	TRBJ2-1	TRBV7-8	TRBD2	TGTGCCAGCAGCTTTTTTAGCGGGATAAGGTACAATGAGCAGTTCTTC	CASSFFSGIRYNEQFF
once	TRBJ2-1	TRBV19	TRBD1	TGTGCCAGATCACAGAATCGATACGGGACAGACCCTTTGGCCTACAATGAGCAGTTCTTC	CARSQNRYGTDPLAYNEQFF
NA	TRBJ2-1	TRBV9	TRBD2	TGTGCCAGCAGCGTAACCACCGGGACTAGCGGATACAATGAGCAGTTCTTC	CASSVTTGTSGYNEQFF
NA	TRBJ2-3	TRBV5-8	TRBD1	TGTGCCAGCACCTGGGTACCCGGACAGGGAACAGATACGCAGTATTTT	CASTWVPGQGTDTQYF
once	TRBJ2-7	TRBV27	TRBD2	TGTGCCAGCGGCAGACTAGCGGGCAACACTACCTCCTACGAGCAGTACTTC	CASGRLAGNTTSYEQYF
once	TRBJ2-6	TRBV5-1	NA	TGCGCCAGCAGCTTGGACGGACTCTCTGGGGCCAACGTCCTGACTTTC	CASSLDGLSGANVLTF
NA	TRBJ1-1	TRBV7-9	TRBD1	TGTGCCAGCAGCTCGTATCAGGGGGGCACTGAAGCTTTCTTT	CASSSYQGGTEAFF
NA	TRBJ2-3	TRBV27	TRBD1	TGTGCCAGCAGCAGATCACAGGGGGGAGGCACAGATACGCAGTATTTT	CASSRSQGGGTDTQYF
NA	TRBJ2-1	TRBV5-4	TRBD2	TGTGCCAGCAGCCTAGCGGGAGTGGGGAATGAGCAGTTCTTC	CASSLAGVGNEQFF
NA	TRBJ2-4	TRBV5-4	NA	TGTGCCAGCAGCGTTGATGCGAGGGGGATTCAGTACTTC	CASSVDARGIQYF
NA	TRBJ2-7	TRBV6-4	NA	TGTGCCAGCAGTGACTCCCCGCGGGAAAGTTGCGAGCAGTACTTC	CASSDSPRESCEQYF
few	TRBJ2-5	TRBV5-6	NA	TGTGCCAGCAGCTTGTTCGTTTCGGCGGTGACTTCTAAAGAGACCCAGTACTTC	CASSLFVSAVTSKETQYF
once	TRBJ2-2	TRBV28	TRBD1	TGTGCCAGCATTAAGCCAGGGGGAAACACCGGGGAGCTGTTTTTT	CASIKPGGNTGELFF
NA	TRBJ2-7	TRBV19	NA	TGTGCCACCTCCGGAAGTGACTTTCGATCCGAGCAGTACTTC	CATSGSDFRSEQYF
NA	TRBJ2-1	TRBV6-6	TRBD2	TGTGCCAGCAGTTATCTAACTAGCGGGTACGATGAGCAGTTCTTC	CASSYLTSGYDEQFF
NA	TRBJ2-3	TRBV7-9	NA	TGTGCCAGCAGCTTAGACCAGAAAGGCTTCAGGGCAGATACGCAGTATTTT	CASSLDQKGFRADTQYF
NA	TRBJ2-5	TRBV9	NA	TGTGCCAGCAGCGTAGGGCGGGGATTGCAAGAGACCCAGTACTTC	CASSVGRGLQETQYF
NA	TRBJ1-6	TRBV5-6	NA	TGTGCCAGCGAGAGGATTACAAGCTCCTATAATTCACCCCTCCACTTT	CASERITSSYNSPLHF
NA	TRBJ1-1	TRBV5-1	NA	TGCGCCACCCAGCTCTCTACAGGCGTGAACACTGAAGCTTTCTTT	CATQLSTGVNTEAFF
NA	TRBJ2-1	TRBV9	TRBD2	TGTGCCAGCAGCGTAGGGACTAGCAGTGGTGAGCAGTTCTTC	CASSVGTSSGEQFF
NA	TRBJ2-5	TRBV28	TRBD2	TGTGCCAGCAGAAGGGTGGGGGGGGAGACCCAGTACTTC	CASRRVGGETQYF
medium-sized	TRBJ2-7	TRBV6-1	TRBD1	TGTGCCAGCCTGACCGGGACAGGGGCCCACGAGCAGTACTTC	CASLTGTGAHEQYF
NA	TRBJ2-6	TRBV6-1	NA	TGTGCCAGCAGTGATTCCAGGGGCGTCCTCTCTGGGGCCAACGTCCTGACTTTC	CASSDSRGVLSGANVLTF
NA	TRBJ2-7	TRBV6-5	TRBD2	TGTGCCAGCAGTTACGGAAGCGGGAGCCAGTACTTC	CASSYGSGSQYF
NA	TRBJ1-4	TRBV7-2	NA	TGTGCCAGCAGCGCTGACAGTGGAAGCATTCAAAAACTGTTTTTT	CASSADSGSIQKLFF
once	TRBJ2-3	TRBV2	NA	TGTGCCAGCAGTGCCGAGGCGTTAATGGATACGCAGTATTTT	CASSAEALMDTQYF
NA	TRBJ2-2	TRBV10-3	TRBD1	TGTGCCACCCTCCAGACAGGGGACACCGGGGAGCTGTTTTTT	CATLQTGDTGELFF
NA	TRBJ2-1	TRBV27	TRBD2	TGTGCCAGCAGTTTAAGGTCGACTAGCGGGTACAATGAGCAGTTCTTC	CASSLRSTSGYNEQFF